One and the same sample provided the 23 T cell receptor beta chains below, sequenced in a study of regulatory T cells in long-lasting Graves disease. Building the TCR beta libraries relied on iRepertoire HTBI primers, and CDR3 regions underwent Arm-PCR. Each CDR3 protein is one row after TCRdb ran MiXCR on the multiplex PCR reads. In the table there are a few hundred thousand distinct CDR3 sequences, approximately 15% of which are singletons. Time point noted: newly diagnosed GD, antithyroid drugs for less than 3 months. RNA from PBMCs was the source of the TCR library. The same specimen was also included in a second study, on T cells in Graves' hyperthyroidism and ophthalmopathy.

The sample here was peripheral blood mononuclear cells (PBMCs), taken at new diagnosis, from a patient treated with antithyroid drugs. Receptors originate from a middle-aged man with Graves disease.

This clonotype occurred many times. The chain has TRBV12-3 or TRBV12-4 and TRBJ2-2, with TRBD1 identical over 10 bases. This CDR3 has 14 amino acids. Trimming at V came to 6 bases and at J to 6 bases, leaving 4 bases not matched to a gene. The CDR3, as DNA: TGTGCCAGCAGCAAAGGACAGGGGGCCGGGGAGCTGTTTTTT. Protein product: CASSKGQGAGELFF.

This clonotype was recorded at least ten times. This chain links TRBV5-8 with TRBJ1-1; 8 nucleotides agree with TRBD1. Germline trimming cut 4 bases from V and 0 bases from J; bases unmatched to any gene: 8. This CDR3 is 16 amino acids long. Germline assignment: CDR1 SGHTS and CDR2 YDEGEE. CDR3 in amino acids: CASSRGQGRMNTEAFF. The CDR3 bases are TGTGCCAGCAGCCGAGGACAGGGACGAATGAACACTGAAGCTTTCTTT.

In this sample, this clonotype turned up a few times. CDR3 nucleotides: TGTGCCAGTAACGCAGGACAGGGGCGCACCGGGGAGCTGTTTTTT. Amino acids: CASNAGQGRTGELFF. The V and J genes are TRBV19 and TRBJ2-2; 9 bases align to TRBD1. Germline V gives CDR1 LNHDA, CDR2 SQIVND (reference sequence). The CDR3 spans 15 residues. After removal of 7 bases from V and 4 bases from J, the junction contained 7 bases not matched to a gene.

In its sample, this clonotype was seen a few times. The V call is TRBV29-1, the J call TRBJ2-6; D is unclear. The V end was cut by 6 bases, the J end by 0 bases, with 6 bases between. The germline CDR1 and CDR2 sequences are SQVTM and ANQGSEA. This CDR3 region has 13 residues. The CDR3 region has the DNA TGCAGCGTCTTCATCTCTGGGGCCAACGTCCTGACTTTC. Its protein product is CSVFISGANVLTF.

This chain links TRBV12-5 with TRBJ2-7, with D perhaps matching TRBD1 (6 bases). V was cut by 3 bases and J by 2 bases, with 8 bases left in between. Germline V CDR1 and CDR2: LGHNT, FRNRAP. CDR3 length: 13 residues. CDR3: CASGLGQTYEQYF. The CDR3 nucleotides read TGTGCTAGTGGTTTAGGACAGACCTACGAGCAGTACTTC.

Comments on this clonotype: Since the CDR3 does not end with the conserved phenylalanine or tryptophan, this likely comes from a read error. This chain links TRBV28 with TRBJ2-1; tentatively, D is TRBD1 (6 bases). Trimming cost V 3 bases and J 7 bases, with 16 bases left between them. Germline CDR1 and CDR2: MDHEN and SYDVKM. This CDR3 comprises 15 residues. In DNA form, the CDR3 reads TGTGCCAGCAGTTTCTGGCAGGGGACCAGGAATGAGCAGTTCCTC. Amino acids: CASSFWQGTRNEQFL.

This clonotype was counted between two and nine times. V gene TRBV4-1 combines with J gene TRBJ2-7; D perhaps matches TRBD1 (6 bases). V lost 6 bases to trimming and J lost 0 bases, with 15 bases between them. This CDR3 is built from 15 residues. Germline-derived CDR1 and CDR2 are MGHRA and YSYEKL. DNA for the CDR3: TGCGCCAGCAGTCGATGGTGGGGGCTCTCCTACGAGCAGTACTTC. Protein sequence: CASSRWWGLSYEQYF.

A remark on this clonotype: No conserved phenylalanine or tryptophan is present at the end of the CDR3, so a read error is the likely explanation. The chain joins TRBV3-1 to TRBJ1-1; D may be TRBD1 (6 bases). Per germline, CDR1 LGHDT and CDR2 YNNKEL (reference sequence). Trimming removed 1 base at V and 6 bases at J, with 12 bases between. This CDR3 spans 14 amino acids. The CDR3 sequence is CASSQAYRDSEAFL. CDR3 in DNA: TGTGCCAGCAGCCAAGCCTACAGGGACTCTGAAGCTTTCCTT.

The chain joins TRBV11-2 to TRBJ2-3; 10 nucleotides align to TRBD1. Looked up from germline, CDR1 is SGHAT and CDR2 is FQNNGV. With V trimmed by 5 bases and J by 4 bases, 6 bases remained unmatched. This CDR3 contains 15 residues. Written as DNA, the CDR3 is TGTGCCAGCAGCCCGGGGACAGGGGAAGCAGATACGCAGTATTTT. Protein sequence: CASSPGTGEADTQYF.

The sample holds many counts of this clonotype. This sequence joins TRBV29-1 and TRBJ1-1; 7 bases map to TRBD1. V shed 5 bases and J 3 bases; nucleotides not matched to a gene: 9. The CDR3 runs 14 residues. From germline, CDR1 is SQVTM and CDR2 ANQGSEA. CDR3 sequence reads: CSVLTRGGYTEAFF. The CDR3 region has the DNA TGCAGCGTTCTTACCAGGGGGGGTTACACTGAAGCTTTCTTT. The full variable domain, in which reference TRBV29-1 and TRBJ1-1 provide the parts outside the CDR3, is SAVISQKPSRDICQRGTSLTIQCQVDSQVTMMFWYRQQPGQSLTLIATANQGSEATYESGFVIDKFPISRPNLTFSTLTVSNMSPEDSSIYLCSVLTRGGYTEAFFGQGTRLTVV.

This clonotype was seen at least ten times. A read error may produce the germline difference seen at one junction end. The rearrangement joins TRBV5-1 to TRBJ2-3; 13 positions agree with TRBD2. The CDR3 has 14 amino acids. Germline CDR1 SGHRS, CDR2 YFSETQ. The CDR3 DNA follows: TGTGCCAGCAGCTGGACTAGCGGGGGTGATACGCAGTATTTT. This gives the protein CASSWTSGGDTQYF.

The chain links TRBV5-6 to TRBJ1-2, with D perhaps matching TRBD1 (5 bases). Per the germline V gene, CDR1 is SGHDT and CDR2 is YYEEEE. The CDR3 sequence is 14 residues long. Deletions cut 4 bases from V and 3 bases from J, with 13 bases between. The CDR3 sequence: CASSGAWGDYGYTF. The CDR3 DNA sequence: TGTGCCAGCAGCGGAGCTTGGGGGGACTATGGCTACACCTTC.

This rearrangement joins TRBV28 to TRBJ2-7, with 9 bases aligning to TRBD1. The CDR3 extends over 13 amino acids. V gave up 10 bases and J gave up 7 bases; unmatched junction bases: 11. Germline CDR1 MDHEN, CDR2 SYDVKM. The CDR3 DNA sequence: TGTGCCATTACACCGGGACAGGGCCTAGAGCAGTACTTC. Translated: CAITPGQGLEQYF.

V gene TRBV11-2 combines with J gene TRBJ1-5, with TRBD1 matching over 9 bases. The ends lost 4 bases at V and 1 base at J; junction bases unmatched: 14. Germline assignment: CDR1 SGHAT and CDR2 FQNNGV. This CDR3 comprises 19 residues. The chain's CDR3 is CASSSRTGTGKGSNQPQHF. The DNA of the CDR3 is TGTGCCAGCAGCTCGAGGACCGGGACAGGGAAAGGGAGCAATCAGCCCCAGCATTTT.

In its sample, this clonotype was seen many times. CDR3 DNA: TGTGCCAGCAGTGCGGCAGATCCGGACCAGCCCCAGCATTTT. The encoded protein is CASSAADPDQPQHF. The gene calls are TRBV6-1 and TRBJ1-5; D is uncertain. The CDR3 extends over 14 amino acids. CDR1 and CDR2 from the germline V gene are MNHNS and SASEGT. With 4 bases removed from V and 7 bases from J, the gap between germline ends came to 14 bases.

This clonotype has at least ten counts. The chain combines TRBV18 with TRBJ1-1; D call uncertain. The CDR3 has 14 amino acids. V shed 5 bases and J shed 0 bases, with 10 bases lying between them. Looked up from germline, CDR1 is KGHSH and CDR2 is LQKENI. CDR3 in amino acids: CASSSQVMNTEAFF. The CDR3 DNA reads TGTGCCAGCTCATCGCAGGTCATGAACACTGAAGCTTTCTTT.

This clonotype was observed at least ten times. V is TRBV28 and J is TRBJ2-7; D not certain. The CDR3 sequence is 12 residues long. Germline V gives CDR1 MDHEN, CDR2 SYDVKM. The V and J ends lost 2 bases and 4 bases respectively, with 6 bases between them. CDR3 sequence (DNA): TGTGCCAGCAGTTTAACCCGATACGAGCAGTACTTC. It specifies CASSLTRYEQYF.

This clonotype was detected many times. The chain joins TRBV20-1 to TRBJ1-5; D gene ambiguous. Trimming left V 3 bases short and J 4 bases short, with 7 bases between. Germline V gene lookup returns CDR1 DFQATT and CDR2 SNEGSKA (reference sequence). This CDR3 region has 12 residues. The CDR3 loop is CSASSTNQPQHF. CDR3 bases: TGCAGTGCTAGTTCGACAAATCAGCCCCAGCATTTT.

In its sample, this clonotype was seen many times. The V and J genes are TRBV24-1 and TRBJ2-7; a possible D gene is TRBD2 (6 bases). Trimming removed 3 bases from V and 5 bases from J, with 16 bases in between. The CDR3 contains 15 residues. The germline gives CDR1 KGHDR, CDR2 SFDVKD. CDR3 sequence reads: CATSDPGDLRHEQYF. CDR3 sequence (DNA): TGTGCCACCAGTGATCCGGGGGACCTTAGGCACGAGCAGTACTTC.

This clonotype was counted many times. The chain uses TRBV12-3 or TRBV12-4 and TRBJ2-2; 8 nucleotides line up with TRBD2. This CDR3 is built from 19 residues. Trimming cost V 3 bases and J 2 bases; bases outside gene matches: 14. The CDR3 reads CASSLRGVGRGVNTGELFF. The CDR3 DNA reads TGTGCCAGCAGTTTGAGAGGTGTGGGGCGGGGGGTCAACACCGGGGAGCTGTTTTTT.

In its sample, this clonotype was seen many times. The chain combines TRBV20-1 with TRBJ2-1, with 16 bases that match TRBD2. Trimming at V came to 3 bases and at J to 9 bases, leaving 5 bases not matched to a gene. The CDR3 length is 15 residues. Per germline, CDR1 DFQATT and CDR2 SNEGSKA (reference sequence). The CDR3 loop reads CSARGLAGGLVEQFF. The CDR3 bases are TGCAGTGCTAGGGGACTAGCGGGGGGGCTCGTTGAGCAGTTCTTC.

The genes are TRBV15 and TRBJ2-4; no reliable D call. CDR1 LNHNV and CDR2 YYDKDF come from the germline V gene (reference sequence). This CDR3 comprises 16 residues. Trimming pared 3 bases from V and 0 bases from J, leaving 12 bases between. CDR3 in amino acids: CATSSRLGLAKNIQYF. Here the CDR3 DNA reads TGTGCCACCAGCAGCCGGTTGGGGTTAGCCAAAAACATTCAGTACTTC.

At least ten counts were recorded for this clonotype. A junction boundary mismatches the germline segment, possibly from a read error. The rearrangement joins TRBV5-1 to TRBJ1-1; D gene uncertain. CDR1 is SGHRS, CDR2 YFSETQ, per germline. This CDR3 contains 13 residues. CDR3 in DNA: TGTGCCAGCAGCTTAGCCGGGAACACTGAAGCTTTCTTT. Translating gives CASSLAGNTEAFF. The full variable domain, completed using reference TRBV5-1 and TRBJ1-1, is KAGVTQTPRYLIKTRGQQVTLSCSPISGHRSVSWYQQTPGQGLQFLFEYFSETQRNKGNFPGRFSGRQFSNSRSEMNVSTLELGDSALYLCASSLAGNTEAFFGQGTRLTVV.